This entry lists 3 T cell receptor beta chains sequenced from one sample in a study of cytomegalovirus exposure and HLA in healthy donors. PCR used 60 Vbeta primers and 13 Jbeta primers. Produced via immunoSEQ multiplex PCR; TCRdb's table is partial and in-frame only. The table shows around 120,000 clones, with around 76% occurring only once. The source material was PBMCs. The origin of the receptors is a man aged 60-69 years in good health and CMV-seropositive.

This clone was counted only a few times. The chain links TRBV5-5 to TRBJ2-6; TRBD1 matches 12 bases. The CDR3 extends over 19 amino acids. Germline-derived CDR1 and CDR2 are SGHKS and YYEKEE (reference sequence). The V and J ends lost 4 bases and 1 base, in that order; junction bases with no gene match: 9. The CDR3 DNA reads as TGTGCCAGCAGCATTACCGGGACAGGGGGCGCTTCTGGGGCCAACGTCCTGACTTTC. As protein: CASSITGTGGASGANVLTF. Drawing the rest from reference TRBV5-5 and TRBJ2-6, the complete variable domain is DAGVTQSPTHLIKTRGQQVTLRCSPISGHKSVSWYQQVLGQGPQFIFQYYEKEERGRGNFPDRFSARQFPNYSSELNVNALLLGDSALYLCASSITGTGGASGANVLTFGAGSRLTVL.

This clone came up a few times. Other nucleotide sequences from this sample produce the same CDR3. This chain connects TRBV5-1 to TRBJ1-5; 7 bases map to TRBD1. With 0 bases clipped from V and 6 bases from J, the junction kept 6 bases outside the gene matches. CDR1 and CDR2 (germline): SGHRS, YFSETQ. The CDR3 spans 15 residues. CDR3 coding DNA: TGCGCCAGCAGCTTGGAGGGGGCGCGGGGTCAGCCCCAGCATTTT. This gives the protein CASSLEGARGQPQHF.

The V gene is TRBV18, the J gene TRBJ2-7; 8 bases line up with TRBD1. CDR1 KGHSH and CDR2 LQKENI come from the germline V gene. This CDR3 region has 15 residues. V was clipped by 3 bases and J by 6 bases; unmatched bases: 10. The DNA for the CDR3 is TGTGCCAGCTCACCCCAGACAGGGGCTGCGGGCGAGCAGTACTTC. Translating gives CASSPQTGAAGEQYF.